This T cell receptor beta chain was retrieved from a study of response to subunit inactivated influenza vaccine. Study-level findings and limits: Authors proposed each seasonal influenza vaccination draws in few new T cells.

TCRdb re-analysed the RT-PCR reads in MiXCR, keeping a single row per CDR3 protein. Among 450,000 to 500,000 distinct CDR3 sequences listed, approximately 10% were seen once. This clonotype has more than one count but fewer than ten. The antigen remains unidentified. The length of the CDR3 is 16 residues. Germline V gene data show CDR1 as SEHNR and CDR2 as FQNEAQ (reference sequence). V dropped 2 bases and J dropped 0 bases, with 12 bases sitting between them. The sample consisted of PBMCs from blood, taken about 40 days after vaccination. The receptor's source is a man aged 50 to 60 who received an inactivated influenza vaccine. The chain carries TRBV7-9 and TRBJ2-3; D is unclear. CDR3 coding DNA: TGTGCCAGCAGCTTATCCGGCGGAACTAGCACAGATACGCAGTATTTT. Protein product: CASSLSGGTSTDTQYF.